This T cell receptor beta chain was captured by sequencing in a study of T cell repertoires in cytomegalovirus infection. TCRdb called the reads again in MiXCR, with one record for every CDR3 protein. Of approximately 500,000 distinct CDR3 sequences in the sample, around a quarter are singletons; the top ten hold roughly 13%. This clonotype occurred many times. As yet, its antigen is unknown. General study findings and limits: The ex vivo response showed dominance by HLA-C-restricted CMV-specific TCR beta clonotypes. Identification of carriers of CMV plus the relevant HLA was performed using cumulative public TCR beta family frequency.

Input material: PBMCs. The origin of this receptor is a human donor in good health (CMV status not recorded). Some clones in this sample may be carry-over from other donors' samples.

CDR3 sequence reads: CASSLGPGQGYGYTF. For the CDR3, the DNA is TGTGCCAGCAGCTTAGGACCAGGACAGGGGTATGGCTACACCTTC. This chain uses TRBV7-2 with TRBJ1-2; 9 bases map to TRBD1. The ends lost 1 base at V and 5 bases at J; junction bases unmatched: 5. The CDR3 extends over 15 amino acids. Germline CDR1 and CDR2: SGHTA and FQGNSA.